This TCR beta chain was identified during a study of cytotoxic CD8 clonotypes in ibrutinib-treated CLL. Study results and limitations: Few clonotypes were public, and these shrank or held steady under treatment.

Concerning this clone itself: Antigen: not known.

Profiled with immunoSEQ multiplex PCR; TCRdb holds only in-frame clones, not every one. Among under 300,000 clones, 60% to 80% were seen once, and the ten largest hold about 5.7%. V was pared by 3 bases and J by 6 bases, with 15 bases between. The germline V gene has CDR1 GTSNPN and CDR2 SVGIG (reference sequence). This CDR3 spans 14 amino acids. The source material was PBMCs, sampled at disease progression, from a patient treated with ibrutinib. The chain combines TRBV30 with TRBJ2-1; D possibly corresponds to TRBD2 (6 bases). The TCR originated in a human donor with chronic lymphocytic leukemia. CDR3 amino acids: CAWRRVPGGNEQFF. The CDR3 coding sequence is TGTGCCTGGAGAAGGGTACCCGGGGGCAATGAGCAGTTCTTC.